This T cell receptor (beta chain) is from a study of CXCR3-negative and CXCR3-positive naive CD8 T cells. With more than 250,000 cells each, the CD8+ T cell subsets were individually sorted in triplicate. Findings and caveats of the study: Unlike memory cells, which differed, naive CXCR3-negative and CXCR3-positive cells had similar TRBV-TRBJ usage. Relative to CXCR3-negative naive cells, CXCR3-positive naive cells had more hydrophobic TRB CDR3s.

The authors made the TRB cDNA libraries by 5' RACE using UMI labels. TCRdb reanalyzed the 5' RACE reads, giving one entry per CDR3 protein sequence and no DNA. The table lists about 98,000 distinct CDR3 sequences. In regard to this clonotype: Its antigen is unidentified.

Germline V gives CDR1 SGHTA, CDR2 FQGTGA. There are 16 residues in the CDR3. The rearrangement uses TRBV7-3 and TRBJ2-1. The TCR originated in a human donor in good health. Some clones in this sample may be carry-over from other donors' samples. The sample comprised naive CXCR3+ CD8+ T cells from blood. Specified subset: CD45RO-CCR7+CD27+CD95- naive CD8+ T cells expressing CXCR3 (TNR3+). The CDR3: CASSSHEAIHYNEQFF.